Detailed here is one TCR beta chain. The V gene end was trimmed by 4 bases and the J gene end by 6 bases; junction bases not matched to a gene: 11. The CDR3 extends over 15 amino acids. Germline CDR1 is MNHEY and CDR2 is SVGEGT. The entry originates in a study of blood T cell repertoires in COVID-19. Overall study: Samples of COVID-19 (acute and convalescent) were obtained from the United States, Italy and Spain.

Original processing notes: Amplifying reference gene primers gave estimates of nucleated cell counts. This table comes from immunoSEQ multiplex PCR, and its TCRdb copy is limited to in-frame clones, with some not included. Clone size and V and J calls were adopted from that table, with D and trimming inferred from the DNA. The data contain approximately 74,000 clones, 86% of them singletons. The sample was peripheral blood. The source is a woman in her sixties or seventies with acute or convalescent COVID-19. The chain combines TRBV6-2 or TRBV6-3 with TRBJ1-1, with 7 bases lining up with TRBD1. CDR3 DNA sequence: TGTGCCAGCAGTTCTGACAGGGAAGTTCGCGCTGAAGCTTTCTTT. It yields the protein CASSSDREVRAEAFF.